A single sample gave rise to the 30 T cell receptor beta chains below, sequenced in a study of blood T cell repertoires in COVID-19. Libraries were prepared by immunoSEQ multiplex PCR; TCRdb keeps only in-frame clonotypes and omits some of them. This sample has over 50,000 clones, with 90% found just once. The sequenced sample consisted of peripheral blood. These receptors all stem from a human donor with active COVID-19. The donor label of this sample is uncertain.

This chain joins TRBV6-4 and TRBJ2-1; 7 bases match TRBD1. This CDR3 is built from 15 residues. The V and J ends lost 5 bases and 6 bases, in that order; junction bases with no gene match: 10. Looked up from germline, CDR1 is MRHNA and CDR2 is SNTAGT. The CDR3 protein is CASSSGTAVFNEQFF. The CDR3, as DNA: TGTGCCAGCAGTTCCGGGACAGCTGTGTTCAATGAGCAGTTCTTC.

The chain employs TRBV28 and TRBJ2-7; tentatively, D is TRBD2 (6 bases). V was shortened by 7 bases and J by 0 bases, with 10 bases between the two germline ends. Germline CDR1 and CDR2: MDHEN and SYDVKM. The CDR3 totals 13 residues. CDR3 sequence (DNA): TGTGCCAGCACCGGGAGACCCTCCTACGAGCAGTACTTC. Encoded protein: CASTGRPSYEQYF.

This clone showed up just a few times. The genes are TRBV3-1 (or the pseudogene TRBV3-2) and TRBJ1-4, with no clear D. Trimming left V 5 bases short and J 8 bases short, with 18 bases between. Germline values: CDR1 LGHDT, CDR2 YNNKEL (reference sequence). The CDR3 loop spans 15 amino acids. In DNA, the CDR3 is TGTGCCAGCAGCAAGCGACCGAGGGAAGGGGAAAAACTGTTTTTT. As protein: CASSKRPREGEKLFF.

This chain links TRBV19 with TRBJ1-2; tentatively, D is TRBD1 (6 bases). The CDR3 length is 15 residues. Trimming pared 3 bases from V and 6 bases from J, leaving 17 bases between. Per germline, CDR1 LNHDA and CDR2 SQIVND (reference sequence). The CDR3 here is CASSIFQGTSDGYTF. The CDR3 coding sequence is TGTGCCAGTAGTATTTTTCAGGGGACATCAGATGGCTACACCTTC.

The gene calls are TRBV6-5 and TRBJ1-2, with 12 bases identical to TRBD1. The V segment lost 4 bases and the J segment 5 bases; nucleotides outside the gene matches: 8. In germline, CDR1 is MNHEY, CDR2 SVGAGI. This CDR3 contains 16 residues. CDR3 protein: CASSFTGTGGAYGYTF. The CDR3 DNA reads TGTGCCAGCAGTTTCACCGGGACAGGGGGCGCGTATGGCTACACCTTC.

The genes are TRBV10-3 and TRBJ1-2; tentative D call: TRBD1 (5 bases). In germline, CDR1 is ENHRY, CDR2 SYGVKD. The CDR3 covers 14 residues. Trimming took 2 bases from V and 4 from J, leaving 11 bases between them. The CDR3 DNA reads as TGTGCCATCAGTGAGGGGGCAGGTGCCTATGGCTACACCTTC. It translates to CAISEGAGAYGYTF.

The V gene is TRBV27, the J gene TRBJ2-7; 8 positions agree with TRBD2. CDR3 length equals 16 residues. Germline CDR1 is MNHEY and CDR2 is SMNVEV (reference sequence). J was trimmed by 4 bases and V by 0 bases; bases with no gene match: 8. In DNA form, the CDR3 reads TGTGCCAGCAGTTTATCGTTCAGCGGGAGCTTTTACGAGCAGTACTTC. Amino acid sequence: CASSLSFSGSFYEQYF.

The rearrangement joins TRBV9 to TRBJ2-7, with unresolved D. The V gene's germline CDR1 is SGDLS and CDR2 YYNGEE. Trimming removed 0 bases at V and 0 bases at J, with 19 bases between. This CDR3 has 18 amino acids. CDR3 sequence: CASSVATRGQKSSYEQYV. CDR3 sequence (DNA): TGTGCCAGCAGCGTAGCTACACGAGGTCAGAAGAGCTCCTACGAGCAGTACGTC.

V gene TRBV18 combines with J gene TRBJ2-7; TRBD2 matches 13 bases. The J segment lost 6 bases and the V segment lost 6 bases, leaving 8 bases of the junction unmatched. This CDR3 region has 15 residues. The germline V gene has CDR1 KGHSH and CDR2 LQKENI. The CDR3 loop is CASSQLAGGPGEQYV. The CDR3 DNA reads TGTGCCAGCTCCCAACTAGCGGGGGGGCCCGGCGAGCAGTACGTC.

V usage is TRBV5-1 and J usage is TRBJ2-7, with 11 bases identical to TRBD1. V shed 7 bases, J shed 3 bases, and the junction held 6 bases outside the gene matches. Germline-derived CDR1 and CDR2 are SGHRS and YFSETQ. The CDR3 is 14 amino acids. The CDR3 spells CASGGGTGGYEQYF. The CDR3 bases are TGCGCCAGCGGCGGAGGGACAGGGGGCTACGAGCAGTACTTC.

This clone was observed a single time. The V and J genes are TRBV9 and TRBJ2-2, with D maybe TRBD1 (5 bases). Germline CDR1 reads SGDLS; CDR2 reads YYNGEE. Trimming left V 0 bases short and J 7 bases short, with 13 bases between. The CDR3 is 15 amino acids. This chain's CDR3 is CASSVESGRSGELFF. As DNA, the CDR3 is TGTGCCAGCAGCGTAGAGTCAGGGCGGAGCGGGGAGCTGTTTTTT.

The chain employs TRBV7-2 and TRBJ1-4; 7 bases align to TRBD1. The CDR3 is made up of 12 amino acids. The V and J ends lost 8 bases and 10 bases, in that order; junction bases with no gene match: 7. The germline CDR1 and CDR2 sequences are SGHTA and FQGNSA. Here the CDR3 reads CASRDSGGKLFF. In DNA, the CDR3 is TGTGCCAGCCGGGACAGTGGCGGAAAACTGTTTTTT. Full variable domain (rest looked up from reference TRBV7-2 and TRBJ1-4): GAGVSQSPSNKVTEKGKDVELRCDPISGHTALYWYRQSLGQGLEFLIYFQGNSAPDKSGLPSDRFSAERTGGSVSTLTIQRTQQEDSAVYLCASRDSGGKLFFGSGTQLSVL.

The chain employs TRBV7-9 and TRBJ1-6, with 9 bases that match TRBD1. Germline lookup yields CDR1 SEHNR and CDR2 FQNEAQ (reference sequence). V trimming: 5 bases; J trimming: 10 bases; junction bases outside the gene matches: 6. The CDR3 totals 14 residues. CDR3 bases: TGTGCCAGCAGCGTGGACAGGGGCGGATCACCCCTCCACTTT. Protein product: CASSVDRGGSPLHF.

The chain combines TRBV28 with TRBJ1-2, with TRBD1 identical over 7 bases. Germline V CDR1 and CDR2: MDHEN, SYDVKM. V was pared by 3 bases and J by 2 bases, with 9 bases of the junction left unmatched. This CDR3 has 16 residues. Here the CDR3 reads CASSLTGLNRNYGYTF. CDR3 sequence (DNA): TGTGCCAGCAGTTTGACAGGGCTGAATAGGAACTATGGCTACACCTTC.

The CDR3 nucleotides are TGTGCCACCAGCAGGGCTGCCGGGACAGGGGGTGGCTACACCTTC. Translation: CATSRAAGTGGGYTF. V usage is TRBV15 and J usage is TRBJ1-2; 11 nucleotides align to TRBD1. The V gene's germline CDR1 is LNHNV and CDR2 YYDKDF (reference sequence). The CDR3 extends over 15 amino acids. V shed 3 bases and J 7 bases; nucleotides not matched to a gene: 7.

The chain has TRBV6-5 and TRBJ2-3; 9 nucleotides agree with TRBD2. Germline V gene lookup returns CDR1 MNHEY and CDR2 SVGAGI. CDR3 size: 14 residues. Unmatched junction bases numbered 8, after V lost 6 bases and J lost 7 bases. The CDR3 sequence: CASRDGTSQNTQYF. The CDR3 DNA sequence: TGTGCCAGCAGGGACGGGACTAGCCAAAATACGCAGTATTTT.

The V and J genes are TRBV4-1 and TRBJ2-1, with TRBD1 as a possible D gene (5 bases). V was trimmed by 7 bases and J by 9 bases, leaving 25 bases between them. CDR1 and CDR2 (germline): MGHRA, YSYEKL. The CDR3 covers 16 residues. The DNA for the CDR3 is TGCGCCAGCACCTCCCGAGTAGACAGTTGGCCCGGTGAGCAGTTCTTC. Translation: CASTSRVDSWPGEQFF.

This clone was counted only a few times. The chain's CDR3 is CAISESAGGTLHF. DNA for the CDR3: TGTGCCATCAGTGAGTCGGCAGGGGGGACCCTCCACTTT. The rearrangement links TRBV10-3 to TRBJ1-6, with TRBD1 matching over 7 bases. From germline, CDR1 is ENHRY and CDR2 SYGVKD. This CDR3 comprises 13 residues. V dropped 0 bases and J dropped 14; count of bases not matched to a gene: 4.

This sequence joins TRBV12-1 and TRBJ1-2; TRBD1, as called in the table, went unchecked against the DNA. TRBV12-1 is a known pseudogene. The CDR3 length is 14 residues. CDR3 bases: TGTGCCAGCAGCGGCTGGACAGGGGCCTATGGCTACACCTTC. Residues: CASSGWTGAYGYTF.

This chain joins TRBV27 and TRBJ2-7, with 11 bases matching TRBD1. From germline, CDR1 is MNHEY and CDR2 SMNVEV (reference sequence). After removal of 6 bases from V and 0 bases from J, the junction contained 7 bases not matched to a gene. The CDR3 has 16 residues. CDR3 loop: CASRSLDRGPSYEQYF. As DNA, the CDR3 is TGTGCCAGCAGGTCCCTGGACAGGGGGCCCTCCTACGAGCAGTACTTC.

DNA of the CDR3: TGTGCCAGCAGCTTTCGTCGGGACAATGAGCAGTTCTTC. Translated: CASSFRRDNEQFF. This sequence joins TRBV7-3 and TRBJ2-1, with unresolved D. Germline assignment: CDR1 SGHTA and CDR2 FQGTGA. The V end was cut by 3 bases, the J end by 5 bases, with 8 bases between. This CDR3 spans 13 amino acids.

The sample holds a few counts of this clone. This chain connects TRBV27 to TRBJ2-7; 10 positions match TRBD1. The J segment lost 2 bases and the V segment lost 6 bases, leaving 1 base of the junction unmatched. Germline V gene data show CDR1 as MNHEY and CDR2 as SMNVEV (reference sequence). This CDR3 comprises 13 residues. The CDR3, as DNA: TGTGCCAGCAGGGGACAGGGGACCTACGAGCAGTACTTC. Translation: CASRGQGTYEQYF.

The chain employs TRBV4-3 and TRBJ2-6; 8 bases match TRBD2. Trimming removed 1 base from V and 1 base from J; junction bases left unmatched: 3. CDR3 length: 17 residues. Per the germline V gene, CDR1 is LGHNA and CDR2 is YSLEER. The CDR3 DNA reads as TGCGCCAGCAGCCAAGGGCGGGGGGAGTCTGGGGCCAACGTCCTGACTTTC. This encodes CASSQGRGESGANVLTF.

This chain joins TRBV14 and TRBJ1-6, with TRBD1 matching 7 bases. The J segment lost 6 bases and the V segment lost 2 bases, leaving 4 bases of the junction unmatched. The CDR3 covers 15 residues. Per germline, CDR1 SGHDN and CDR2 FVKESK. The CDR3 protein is CASSQMTGINSPLHF. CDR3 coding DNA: TGTGCCAGCAGCCAAATGACAGGGATTAATTCACCCCTCCACTTT.

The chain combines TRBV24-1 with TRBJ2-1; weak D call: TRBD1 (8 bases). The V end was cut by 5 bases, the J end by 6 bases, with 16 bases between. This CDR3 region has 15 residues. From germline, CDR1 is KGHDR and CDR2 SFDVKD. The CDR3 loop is CATSAPDREGNEQFF. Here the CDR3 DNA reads TGTGCCACCAGTGCCCCGGACAGGGAGGGCAATGAGCAGTTCTTC.

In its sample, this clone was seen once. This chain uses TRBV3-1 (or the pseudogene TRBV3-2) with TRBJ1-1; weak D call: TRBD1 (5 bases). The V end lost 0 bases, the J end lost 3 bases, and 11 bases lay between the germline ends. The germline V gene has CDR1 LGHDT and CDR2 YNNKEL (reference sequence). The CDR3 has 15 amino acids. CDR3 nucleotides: TGTGCCAGCAGCCAAGATAGGTGGGGGGACACTGAAGCTTTCTTT. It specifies CASSQDRWGDTEAFF.

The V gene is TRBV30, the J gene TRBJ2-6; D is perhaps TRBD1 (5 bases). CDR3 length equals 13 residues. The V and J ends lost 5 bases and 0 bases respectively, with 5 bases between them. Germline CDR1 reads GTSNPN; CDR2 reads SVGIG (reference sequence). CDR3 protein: CAWDSSGANVLTF. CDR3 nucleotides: TGTGCCTGGGACAGCTCTGGGGCCAACGTCCTGACTTTC.

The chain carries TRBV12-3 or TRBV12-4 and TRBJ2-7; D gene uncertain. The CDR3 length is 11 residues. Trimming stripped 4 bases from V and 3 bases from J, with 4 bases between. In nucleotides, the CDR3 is TGTGCCAGCAGTTCCGTCTACGAGCAGTACTTC. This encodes CASSSVYEQYF.

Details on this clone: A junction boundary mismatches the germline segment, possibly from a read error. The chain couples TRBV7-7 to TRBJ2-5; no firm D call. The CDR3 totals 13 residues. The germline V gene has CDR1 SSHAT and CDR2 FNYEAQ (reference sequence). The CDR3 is CASSLTDQETQYF. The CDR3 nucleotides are TGTGCTAGCAGCTTAACGGACCAAGAGACCCAGTACTTC.

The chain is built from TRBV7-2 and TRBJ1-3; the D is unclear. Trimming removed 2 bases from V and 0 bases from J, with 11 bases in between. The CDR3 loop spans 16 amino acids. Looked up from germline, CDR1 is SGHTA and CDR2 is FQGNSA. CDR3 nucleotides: TGTGCCAGCAGCTTAAGGCAGGTTTTCTCTGGAAACACCATATATTTT. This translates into CASSLRQVFSGNTIYF.